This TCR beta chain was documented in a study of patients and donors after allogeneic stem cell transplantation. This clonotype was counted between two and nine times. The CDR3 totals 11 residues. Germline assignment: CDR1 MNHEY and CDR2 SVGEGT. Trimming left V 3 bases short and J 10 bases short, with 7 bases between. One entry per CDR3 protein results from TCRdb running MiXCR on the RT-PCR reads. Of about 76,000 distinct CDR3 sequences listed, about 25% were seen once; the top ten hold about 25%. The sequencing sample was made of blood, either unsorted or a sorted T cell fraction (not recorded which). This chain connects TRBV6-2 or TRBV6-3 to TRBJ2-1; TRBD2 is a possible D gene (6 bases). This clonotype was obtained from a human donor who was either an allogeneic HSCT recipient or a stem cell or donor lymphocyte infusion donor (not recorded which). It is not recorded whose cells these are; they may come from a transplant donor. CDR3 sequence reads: CASSYRGEQFF. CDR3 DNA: TGTGCCAGCAGTTATCGGGGGGAGCAGTTCTTC.